Listed here is a single TCR beta chain. The entry originates in a study of blood T cell repertoires in COVID-19. Study as a whole: Sites across the United States, Italy and Spain contributed samples from acute and convalescent COVID-19. The analysed material was cDNA or gDNA that came from T cells, B-cell-depleted T cells, or PBMCs.

Looked up from germline, CDR1 is MGHRA and CDR2 is YSYEKL. The length of the CDR3 is 13 residues. V was clipped by 6 bases and J by 2 bases, with 10 bases between them. Methods used by the authors: Amplifying reference gene primers gave estimates of nucleated cell counts. Assay used: immunoSEQ multiplex PCR; TCRdb lists only in-frame clones, some missing. V and J calls and clone size are those listed in that table; D and trimming were worked out from the DNA. The data contain approximately 26,000 clones, less than 90% of them singletons. The rearrangement links TRBV4-1 to TRBJ2-5, with D possibly being TRBD1 (5 bases). The source material was peripheral blood. The TCR originated in a man in his sixties or seventies with active COVID-19. CDR3 in amino acids: CASSEQVQETQYF. The DNA for the CDR3 is TGCGCCAGCAGTGAACAGGTTCAAGAGACCCAGTACTTC.